This T cell receptor (beta chain) was recorded in a study of post-analysis software for immune sequencing data. General study findings and limits: In patients, TRBV5-6, TRBV5-1 and TRBV20-1 belonged to about five TRBV segments found more frequently than in controls.

The germline V and J ends were trimmed by 4 bases and 0 bases, with 16 bases remaining between them. This CDR3 is built from 16 residues. Germline CDR1 SNHLY, CDR2 FYNNEI. Unique molecular identifiers featured in each of the TCR beta cDNA libraries. T cells numbering roughly 0.95 to 10 million yielded some 480,000 cDNA molecules. TCRdb reprocessed the PCR reads via MiXCR and lists one record per CDR3 protein. The table has a few hundred thousand distinct CDR3 sequences, approximately 37% seen once. A note on this clonotype: Its antigen is not identified.

The chain joins TRBV2 to TRBJ2-7, with D perhaps matching TRBD2 (5 bases). This sequence originates from a girl aged 2 to 10 with multiple sclerosis. What was sequenced was blood. CDR3 DNA: TGTGCCAGCAGTGTTGGGAGCAGGCGGCTCTCCTACGAGCAGTACTTC. Translating it yields CASSVGSRRLSYEQYF.